The following is a T cell receptor (beta chain) sequence with its context. This specimen belongs to a study of CDR3 diversity in severe acne. The CDR3 spans 20 residues. V dropped 7 bases and J dropped 4; count of bases not matched to a gene: 17. TCRdb re-derived calls from the PCR reads in MiXCR, one entry per CDR3 protein. The sample has tens of thousands of distinct CDR3 sequences, under 55% seen once; the top ten hold 11%. Specimen: blood. This chain links TRBV12-3 or TRBV12-4 with TRBJ2-6, with 12 positions matching TRBD1. The source of this sequence is a male donor with severe acne vulgaris. The CDR3 DNA reads as TGTGCCAGCACCATCCGGGACAGGGGGCGTCGAATCTCCGGGGCCAACGTCCTGACTTTC. It yields the protein CASTIRDRGRRISGANVLTF.